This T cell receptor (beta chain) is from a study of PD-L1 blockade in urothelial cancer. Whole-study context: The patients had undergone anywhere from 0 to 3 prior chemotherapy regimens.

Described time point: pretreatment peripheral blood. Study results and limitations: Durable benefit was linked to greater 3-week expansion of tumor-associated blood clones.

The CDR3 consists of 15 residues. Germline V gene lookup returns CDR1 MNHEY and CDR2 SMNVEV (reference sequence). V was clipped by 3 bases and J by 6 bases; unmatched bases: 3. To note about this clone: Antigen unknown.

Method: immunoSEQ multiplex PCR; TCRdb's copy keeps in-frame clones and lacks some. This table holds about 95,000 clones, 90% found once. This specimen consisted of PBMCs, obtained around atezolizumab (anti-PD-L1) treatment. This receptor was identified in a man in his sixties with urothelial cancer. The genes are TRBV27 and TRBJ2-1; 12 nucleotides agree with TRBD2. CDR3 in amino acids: CASSLTSGGRNEQFF. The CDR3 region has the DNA TGTGCCAGCAGTTTGACTAGCGGGGGACGCAATGAGCAGTTCTTC.